This T cell receptor (beta chain) originates from a study of blood T cells in healthy people across ages. This clonotype came up many times. V was cut by 0 bases and J by 0 bases, with 8 bases left in between. CDR1 and CDR2 from the germline V gene are MNHEY and SVGAGI. This CDR3 has 15 residues. Next came a second PCR, run for about 7 to 11 cycles, which used a sample-barcoded 5' primer along with a J-beta primer mix. TCRdb re-analysed the 5' RACE reads in MiXCR, keeping a single row per CDR3 protein. The top ten hold roughly 13% of the sample, which has 800,000 to 950,000 distinct CDR3 sequences, under 40% seen once.

Sequencing input: blood. The chain joins TRBV6-5 to TRBJ2-5; D gene ambiguous. The source of this sequence is a man aged 18 to 29 in good health. The CDR3 reads CASSYSTENQETQYF. DNA for the CDR3: TGTGCCAGCAGTTACTCGACGGAGAACCAAGAGACCCAGTACTTC.